These T cell receptor beta chains were read from a single sample in a study of CD8 T cells in Susac syndrome. TCRdb re-called the immunoSEQ multiplex PCR reads with MiXCR, one entry per CDR3 protein. The sample carries some 150,000 distinct CDR3 sequences, over 85% recorded once. Sequences were obtained from CD8+ T cells from PBMCs. The receptors originated from a human donor with multiple sclerosis. The CDR3 runs from the conserved cysteine through the conserved F or W. A D gene is named only where the DNA matches it firmly. Not all rows give a size; the values are once, few, many and, for expanded clones, a class.

cdr3_length: 12; v_call: TRBV6-2/TRBV6-3; clone_size: NA; j_call: TRBJ2-7; d_call: NA; cdr3_aa: CASSDFRYEQYF; cdr3_nt: TGTGCCAGCAGTGACTTCCGCTACGAGCAGTACTTC
cdr3_length: 14; v_call: TRBV19; clone_size: NA; j_call: TRBJ2-7; d_call: TRBD2; cdr3_aa: CASSPGTIHVGQYF; cdr3_nt: TGTGCCAGTAGTCCGGGGACTATCCACGTCGGGCAGTACTTC
cdr3_length: 12; v_call: TRBV29-1; clone_size: NA; j_call: TRBJ2-7; d_call: TRBD1; cdr3_aa: CSVVRRGYEQYF; cdr3_nt: TGCAGCGTTGTTCGCAGGGGGTACGAGCAGTACTTC
cdr3_length: 15; v_call: TRBV20-1; clone_size: NA; j_call: TRBJ2-3; d_call: NA; cdr3_aa: CSANRPSRGTDTQYF; cdr3_nt: TGCAGTGCTAACCGTCCCTCAAGGGGCACAGATACGCAGTATTTT
cdr3_length: 15; v_call: TRBV7-9; clone_size: NA; j_call: TRBJ1-6; d_call: NA; cdr3_aa: CASSRQAVVNSPLHF; cdr3_nt: TGTGCCAGCAGCCGACAGGCCGTTGTGAATTCACCCCTCCACTTT
cdr3_length: 12; v_call: TRBV12-3/TRBV12-4; clone_size: NA; j_call: TRBJ1-2; d_call: NA; cdr3_aa: CASTPAGGGYTF; cdr3_nt: TGTGCCAGCACTCCGGCGGGAGGAGGCTACACCTTC
cdr3_length: 15; v_call: TRBV30; clone_size: NA; j_call: TRBJ1-5; d_call: NA; cdr3_aa: CAWSFLIKPGQPQHF; cdr3_nt: TGTGCCTGGAGTTTTTTAATCAAACCGGGTCAGCCCCAGCATTTT
cdr3_length: 13; v_call: TRBV27; clone_size: once; j_call: TRBJ2-1; d_call: TRBD2; cdr3_aa: CASRSGGGHEQFF; cdr3_nt: TGTGCCAGCAGGTCGGGGGGAGGCCATGAGCAGTTCTTC
cdr3_length: 16; v_call: TRBV5-6; clone_size: NA; j_call: TRBJ1-6; d_call: NA; cdr3_aa: CASSWGAGVRNSPLHF; cdr3_nt: TGTGCCAGCAGCTGGGGAGCAGGGGTAAGAAATTCACCCCTCCACTTT
cdr3_length: 16; v_call: TRBV5-6; clone_size: NA; j_call: TRBJ2-3; d_call: NA; cdr3_aa: CASSPEGGLGTDTQYF; cdr3_nt: TGTGCCAGCAGCCCCGAGGGGGGCCTGGGGACAGATACGCAGTATTTT
cdr3_length: 12; v_call: TRBV12-3/TRBV12-4; clone_size: once; j_call: TRBJ1-1; d_call: NA; cdr3_aa: CASSPGTTEAFF; cdr3_nt: TGTGCCAGCAGTCCAGGGACAACTGAAGCTTTCTTT
cdr3_length: 14; v_call: TRBV29-1; clone_size: NA; j_call: TRBJ2-1; d_call: TRBD1; cdr3_aa: CSALEKGAMNEQFF; cdr3_nt: TGCAGCGCCTTAGAGAAGGGGGCCATGAATGAGCAGTTCTTC
cdr3_length: 11; v_call: TRBV2; clone_size: NA; j_call: TRBJ1-1; d_call: NA; cdr3_aa: CASLVTGVAFF; cdr3_nt: TGTGCCTCCTTGGTCACCGGGGTAGCTTTCTTT
cdr3_length: 15; v_call: TRBV29-1; clone_size: NA; j_call: TRBJ2-1; d_call: NA; cdr3_aa: CSDGVGHPSYNEQFF; cdr3_nt: TGCAGTGATGGGGTAGGGCACCCTTCCTACAATGAGCAGTTCTTC
cdr3_length: 13; v_call: TRBV6-5; clone_size: NA; j_call: TRBJ1-2; d_call: NA; cdr3_aa: CASRPQVNYGYTF; cdr3_nt: TGTGCCAGCAGGCCACAGGTTAACTATGGCTACACCTTC
cdr3_length: 14; v_call: TRBV12-5; clone_size: NA; j_call: TRBJ1-5; d_call: TRBD1; cdr3_aa: CASTLDRNNQPQHF; cdr3_nt: TGTGCTAGTACCTTGGACAGGAACAATCAGCCCCAGCATTTT
cdr3_length: 15; v_call: TRBV9; clone_size: NA; j_call: TRBJ2-1; d_call: NA; cdr3_aa: CASTLGAGASNEQFF; cdr3_nt: TGTGCCAGCACCCTGGGGGCGGGGGCATCCAATGAGCAGTTCTTC
cdr3_length: 14; v_call: TRBV27; clone_size: NA; j_call: TRBJ2-2; d_call: TRBD1; cdr3_aa: CASSLQGASGELFF; cdr3_nt: TGTGCCAGCTCCCTTCAGGGGGCGAGCGGGGAGCTGTTTTTT
cdr3_length: 18; v_call: TRBV29-1; clone_size: NA; j_call: TRBJ2-1; d_call: TRBD2; cdr3_aa: CSGDPGLAGGSSYNEQFF; cdr3_nt: TGCAGCGGGGACCCCGGACTAGCGGGGGGGAGCTCCTACAATGAGCAGTTCTTC
cdr3_length: 16; v_call: TRBV6-5; clone_size: NA; j_call: TRBJ2-1; d_call: NA; cdr3_aa: CASSSWTTTEYNEQFF; cdr3_nt: TGTGCCAGCAGTTCCTGGACAACCACGGAATACAATGAGCAGTTCTTC
cdr3_length: 17; v_call: TRBV23-1; clone_size: NA; j_call: TRBJ2-1; d_call: NA; cdr3_aa: CASSQPLARSSYNEQFF; cdr3_nt: TGCGCCAGCAGTCAACCTCTCGCCAGAAGCTCCTACAATGAGCAGTTCTTC
cdr3_length: 14; v_call: TRBV27; clone_size: NA; j_call: TRBJ2-4; d_call: NA; cdr3_aa: CASSSAGLGNIQYF; cdr3_nt: TGTGCCAGCAGTTCGGCAGGCCTCGGGAACATTCAGTACTTC
cdr3_length: 13; v_call: TRBV30; clone_size: once; j_call: TRBJ2-7; d_call: NA; cdr3_aa: CAWRGGLTYEQYF; cdr3_nt: TGTGCCTGGAGAGGGGGGCTTACCTACGAGCAGTACTTC
cdr3_length: 14; v_call: TRBV7-2; clone_size: once; j_call: TRBJ2-2; d_call: TRBD1; cdr3_aa: CASSLNRGVGELFF; cdr3_nt: TGTGCCAGCAGCTTGAACAGGGGCGTCGGGGAGCTGTTTTTT
cdr3_length: 14; v_call: TRBV30; clone_size: NA; j_call: TRBJ2-7; d_call: TRBD1; cdr3_aa: CAWSSDRESYEQYF; cdr3_nt: TGTGCCTGGAGTTCTGACAGGGAGTCGTACGAGCAGTACTTC
cdr3_length: 13; v_call: TRBV27; clone_size: once; j_call: TRBJ1-2; d_call: NA; cdr3_aa: CASSTGRLDGYTF; cdr3_nt: TGTGCCAGCAGTACGGGGCGGTTGGATGGCTACACCTTC
cdr3_length: 15; v_call: TRBV27; clone_size: NA; j_call: TRBJ2-3; d_call: TRBD1; cdr3_aa: CASSYRDRVTDTQYF; cdr3_nt: TGTGCCAGCAGTTATAGGGACAGGGTCACAGATACGCAGTATTTT
cdr3_length: 14; v_call: TRBV6-6; clone_size: NA; j_call: TRBJ1-6; d_call: NA; cdr3_aa: CASSYAQGTRPLHF; cdr3_nt: TGTGCCAGCAGTTACGCGCAGGGGACTAGACCCCTCCACTTT
cdr3_length: 15; v_call: TRBV15; clone_size: NA; j_call: TRBJ2-1; d_call: NA; cdr3_aa: CATSRPIGIYNEQFF; cdr3_nt: TGTGCCACCAGCAGACCTATCGGGATCTACAATGAGCAGTTCTTC
cdr3_length: 11; v_call: TRBV30; clone_size: NA; j_call: TRBJ1-1; d_call: NA; cdr3_aa: CAWGQNTEAFF; cdr3_nt: TGTGCCTGGGGCCAGAACACTGAAGCTTTCTTT
cdr3_length: 14; v_call: TRBV30; clone_size: NA; j_call: TRBJ1-1; d_call: NA; cdr3_aa: CAWISWGENTEAFF; cdr3_nt: TGTGCCTGGATATCCTGGGGCGAGAACACTGAAGCTTTCTTT
cdr3_length: 16; v_call: TRBV7-9; clone_size: NA; j_call: TRBJ2-3; d_call: TRBD1; cdr3_aa: CASSLRMQQGKDTQYF; cdr3_nt: TGTGCCAGCAGCTTACGGATGCAACAGGGGAAAGATACGCAGTATTTT
cdr3_length: 14; v_call: TRBV12-3/TRBV12-4; clone_size: once; j_call: TRBJ1-1; d_call: NA; cdr3_aa: CASSLALRDTEAFF; cdr3_nt: TGTGCCAGCAGTTTAGCCCTACGGGACACTGAAGCTTTCTTT
cdr3_length: 11; v_call: TRBV30; clone_size: NA; j_call: TRBJ2-1; d_call: NA; cdr3_aa: CAWGLGDEQFF; cdr3_nt: TGTGCCTGGGGACTGGGGGATGAGCAGTTCTTC
cdr3_length: 14; v_call: TRBV13; clone_size: NA; j_call: TRBJ2-2; d_call: NA; cdr3_aa: CASSRGINTGELFF; cdr3_nt: TGTGCCAGCAGCCGGGGCATAAACACCGGGGAGCTGTTTTTT
cdr3_length: 13; v_call: TRBV10-3; clone_size: NA; j_call: TRBJ2-7; d_call: TRBD1; cdr3_aa: CALRRDSNYEQYF; cdr3_nt: TGTGCCCTACGACGGGACAGTAACTACGAGCAGTACTTC
cdr3_length: 13; v_call: TRBV16; clone_size: NA; j_call: TRBJ2-7; d_call: NA; cdr3_aa: CASSQSKAYEQYF; cdr3_nt: TGTGCCAGCAGCCAATCTAAGGCCTACGAGCAGTACTTC
cdr3_length: 13; v_call: TRBV29-1; clone_size: NA; j_call: TRBJ1-1; d_call: NA; cdr3_aa: CSVERGQGTEAFF; cdr3_nt: TGCAGCGTTGAGCGGGGGCAGGGCACTGAAGCTTTCTTT
cdr3_length: 14; v_call: TRBV27; clone_size: NA; j_call: TRBJ1-6; d_call: NA; cdr3_aa: CASSFGQYNSPLHF; cdr3_nt: TGTGCCAGCAGTTTCGGGCAGTATAATTCACCCCTCCACTTT
cdr3_length: 13; v_call: TRBV9; clone_size: few; j_call: TRBJ2-1; d_call: NA; cdr3_aa: CASSANSPGEQFF; cdr3_nt: TGTGCCAGCAGCGCCAACTCCCCAGGCGAGCAGTTCTTC
cdr3_length: 14; v_call: TRBV27; clone_size: NA; j_call: TRBJ1-5; d_call: NA; cdr3_aa: CASSSRTGNQPQHF; cdr3_nt: TGTGCCAGCAGTTCCCGGACAGGCAATCAGCCCCAGCATTTT
cdr3_length: 12; v_call: TRBV5-6; clone_size: NA; j_call: TRBJ1-5; d_call: NA; cdr3_aa: CASSLAGGAQHF; cdr3_nt: TGTGCCAGCAGCTTGGCCGGAGGGGCCCAGCATTTT
cdr3_length: 15; v_call: TRBV5-5; clone_size: NA; j_call: TRBJ2-7; d_call: NA; cdr3_aa: CASSLSTVTSYEQYF; cdr3_nt: TGTGCCAGCAGCTTGTCGACAGTGACCTCCTACGAGCAGTACTTC
cdr3_length: 15; v_call: TRBV4-1; clone_size: once; j_call: TRBJ1-1; d_call: NA; cdr3_aa: CASSQDIFERFKAFF; cdr3_nt: TGCGCCAGCAGCCAAGATATCTTCGAGCGATTTAAAGCTTTCTTT
cdr3_length: 16; v_call: TRBV9; clone_size: NA; j_call: TRBJ1-1; d_call: NA; cdr3_aa: CASSLSGRPLNTEAFF; cdr3_nt: TGTGCCAGCAGCCTGTCGGGACGGCCGTTGAACACTGAAGCTTTCTTT
cdr3_length: 19; v_call: TRBV23-1; clone_size: NA; j_call: TRBJ1-3; d_call: NA; cdr3_aa: CASHVHILINPTQGNTIYF; cdr3_nt: TGCGCCAGCCACGTACACATTCTCATCAATCCAACACAGGGAAACACCATATATTTT
cdr3_length: 18; v_call: TRBV20-1; clone_size: NA; j_call: TRBJ2-1; d_call: NA; cdr3_aa: CSARDSPTVGKIYNEQFF; cdr3_nt: TGCAGTGCTAGAGACTCCCCGACAGTGGGCAAAATATACAATGAGCAGTTCTTC
cdr3_length: 14; v_call: TRBV7-2; clone_size: NA; j_call: TRBJ2-7; d_call: TRBD1; cdr3_aa: CASSFRTGPYEQYF; cdr3_nt: TGTGCCAGCAGCTTTCGGACAGGGCCCTACGAGCAGTACTTC
cdr3_length: 13; v_call: TRBV29-1; clone_size: NA; j_call: TRBJ2-7; d_call: NA; cdr3_aa: CSVEGAARYEQYF; cdr3_nt: TGCAGCGTTGAAGGCGCCGCGAGATACGAGCAGTACTTC
cdr3_length: 15; v_call: TRBV13; clone_size: NA; j_call: TRBJ2-5; d_call: NA; cdr3_aa: CASSLAQGGQETQYF; cdr3_nt: TGTGCCAGCAGCTTAGCACAGGGGGGGCAAGAGACCCAGTACTTC
cdr3_length: 11; v_call: TRBV27; clone_size: NA; j_call: TRBJ1-2; d_call: TRBD1; cdr3_aa: CASIGGGGYTF; cdr3_nt: TGTGCCAGCATAGGGGGCGGCGGCTACACCTTC
cdr3_length: 14; v_call: TRBV29-1; clone_size: once; j_call: TRBJ2-6; d_call: NA; cdr3_aa: CSVEQGSGANVLTF; cdr3_nt: TGCAGCGTTGAACAGGGGTCAGGGGCCAACGTCCTGACTTTC
cdr3_length: 18; v_call: TRBV28; clone_size: NA; j_call: TRBJ1-5; d_call: NA; cdr3_aa: CASRTPSTGPLPHQPQHF; cdr3_nt: TGTGCCAGCAGGACCCCCTCTACCGGGCCCCTTCCCCATCAGCCCCAGCATTTT